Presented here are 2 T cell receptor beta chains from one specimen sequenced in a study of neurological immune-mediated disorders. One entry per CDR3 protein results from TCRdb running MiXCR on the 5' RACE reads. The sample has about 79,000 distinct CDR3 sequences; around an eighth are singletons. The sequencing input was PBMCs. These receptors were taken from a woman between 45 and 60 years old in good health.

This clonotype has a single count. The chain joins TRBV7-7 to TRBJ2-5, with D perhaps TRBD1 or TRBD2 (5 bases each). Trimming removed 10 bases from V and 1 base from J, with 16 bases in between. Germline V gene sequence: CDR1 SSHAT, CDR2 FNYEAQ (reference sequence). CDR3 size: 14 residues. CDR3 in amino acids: CATNSGDGQETQYF. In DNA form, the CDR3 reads TGTGCCACGAACTCCGGGGACGGCCAAGAGACCCAGTACTTC.

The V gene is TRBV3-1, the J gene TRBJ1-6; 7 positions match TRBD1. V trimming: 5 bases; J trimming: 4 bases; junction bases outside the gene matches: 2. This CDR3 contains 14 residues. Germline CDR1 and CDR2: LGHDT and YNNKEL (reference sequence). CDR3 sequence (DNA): TGTGCCAGCAGCTACAGGGGATATAATTCACCCCTCCACTTT. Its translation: CASSYRGYNSPLHF.